The 27 T cell receptor beta chains reported below all come from one sample, sequenced in a study of T cell repertoires in cytomegalovirus infection. These receptors lack a known antigen. From the reads, TCRdb called clonotypes with MiXCR, one entry per CDR3 protein. The sample shows some 480,000 distinct CDR3 sequences, 33% of them seen only once. The sample in question was cultured PBMCs, obtained from culture after CMV antigen stimulation. These receptors all come from a human donor in good health (CMV status not recorded). Some clones in this sample may be carry-over from other donors' samples.

This clonotype occurred a few times. The V gene is TRBV19, the J gene TRBJ2-3, with a weak D call TRBD2 (5 bases). There are 12 residues in the CDR3. V shed 5 bases and J shed 5 bases, with 8 bases lying between them. The germline gives CDR1 LNHDA, CDR2 SQIVND (reference sequence). CDR3 nucleotides: TGTGCCAGTAGTCCTGCGGGAGATACGCAGTATTTT. It yields the protein CASSPAGDTQYF.

The table lists this clonotype with many counts. The V gene is TRBV7-6, the J gene TRBJ2-1, with a possible D match to TRBD2 (5 bases). In germline, CDR1 is SGHVS, CDR2 FNYEAQ. V lost 5 bases, J lost 2 bases, and 13 bases lay in between. The length of the CDR3 is 15 residues. The CDR3 region has the DNA TGTGCCAGCAGCCAGTTGAGCGGAACCTACAATGAGCAGTTCTTC. It translates to CASSQLSGTYNEQFF.

The sample holds a few counts of this clonotype. The chain is built from TRBV4-1 and TRBJ1-1, with D possibly TRBD1 on 6 matching bases. Trimming took 3 bases from V and 10 from J, leaving 27 bases between them. The CDR3 sequence is 17 residues long. Germline V gene sequence: CDR1 MGHRA, CDR2 YSYEKL. In DNA form, the CDR3 reads TGCGCCAGCAGCCACCCAGCGAGGGGGAGGGTCGATTTTGGAGCTTTCTTT. Protein: CASSHPARGRVDFGAFF.

This sequence joins TRBV29-1 and TRBJ2-2, with D perhaps TRBD2 (6 bases). The germline V gene has CDR1 SQVTM and CDR2 ANQGSEA. Deletions cut 5 bases from V and 4 bases from J, with 14 bases between. The CDR3 consists of 14 residues. The CDR3 DNA reads TGCAGCGTTTCCGTCGGGAGTGTCACCGGGGAGCTGTTTTTT. Amino acids: CSVSVGSVTGELFF.

This clonotype was observed many times. This rearrangement joins TRBV27 to TRBJ2-5; TRBD1 matches 8 bases. The CDR3 has 15 residues. V dropped 2 bases and J dropped 2; count of bases not matched to a gene: 4. CDR1 is MNHEY and CDR2 is SMNVEV in the germline V gene (reference sequence). The CDR3 is CASSLGTGLQETQYF. CDR3 sequence (DNA): TGTGCCAGCAGTTTAGGGACAGGACTACAAGAGACCCAGTACTTC.

The genes are TRBV28 and TRBJ2-1; TRBD1 matches 7 bases. The CDR3 is made up of 15 amino acids. V was pared by 5 bases and J by 1 base, with 5 bases of the junction left unmatched. CDR1 is MDHEN, CDR2 SYDVKM, per germline. The CDR3 spells CASSTPGQSYNEQFF. For the CDR3, the DNA is TGTGCCAGCAGTACCCCGGGACAGTCCTACAATGAGCAGTTCTTC.

This clonotype was recorded at least ten times. CDR3 region: CASSQENLAFNEQFF. CDR3 DNA sequence: TGCGCCAGCAGCCAAGAAAATTTAGCGTTCAATGAGCAGTTCTTC. The chain is built from TRBV4-1 and TRBJ2-1, with D possibly being TRBD2 (5 bases). The CDR3 length is 15 residues. V lost 0 bases, J lost 6 bases, and 12 bases lay in between. The germline V gene has CDR1 MGHRA and CDR2 YSYEKL.

CDR3 region: CASSYSNWGRMNTEAFF. As DNA, the CDR3 is TGTGCCAGCAGTTACTCTAACTGGGGGCGGATGAACACTGAAGCTTTCTTT. The chain links TRBV6-5 to TRBJ1-1, with D maybe TRBD1 (6 bases). This CDR3 has 17 residues. Germline V gene sequence: CDR1 MNHEY, CDR2 SVGAGI. V was trimmed by 0 bases and J by 0 bases, leaving 14 bases between them.

This chain links TRBV7-8 with TRBJ2-1; 7 bases are a match to TRBD2. The J segment lost 9 bases and the V segment lost 3 bases, leaving 11 bases of the junction unmatched. Germline CDR1 SGHVS, CDR2 FQNEAQ. The CDR3 runs to 15 residues. CDR3 loop: CASSFRREGLGEQFF. DNA for the CDR3: TGTGCCAGCAGCTTTAGGAGGGAGGGCCTTGGTGAGCAGTTCTTC.

The sample holds a few counts of this clonotype. The J gene is TRBJ1-5, the V gene TRBV6-1; no clear D gene. Trimming took off 5 bases at V and 8 bases at J, with 31 bases between the two ends. Germline V gene lookup returns CDR1 MNHNS and CDR2 SASEGT. This CDR3 has 19 residues. CDR3 in amino acids: CASSSRPGEGMGKGEPQHF. In DNA, the CDR3 is TGTGCCAGCAGTAGCAGACCCGGGGAAGGAATGGGGAAGGGTGAGCCCCAGCATTTT.

This chain connects TRBV7-2 to TRBJ2-3; the match to TRBD2 covers 7 bases. V trimming: 6 bases; J trimming: 2 bases; junction bases outside the gene matches: 8. Germline CDR1 reads SGHTA; CDR2 reads FQGNSA. The CDR3 consists of 15 residues. The CDR3 region is CASRPREVVTDTQYF. CDR3 in DNA: TGTGCCAGCAGACCCCGGGAGGTCGTCACAGATACGCAGTATTTT.

This clonotype was found many times. The chain combines TRBV11-2 with TRBJ1-1; maybe TRBD1 (5 bases). CDR3 length: 17 residues. V was trimmed by 4 bases and J by 0 bases, leaving 18 bases between them. From germline, CDR1 is SGHAT and CDR2 FQNNGV. The CDR3 loop reads CASSSPGSGRMNTEAFF. The DNA of the CDR3 is TGTGCCAGCAGCTCCCCAGGATCAGGGAGGATGAACACTGAAGCTTTCTTT. Together with reference TRBV11-2 and TRBJ1-1, the CDR3 gives the full variable domain: EAGVAQSPRYKIIEKRQSVAFWCNPISGHATLYWYQQILGQGPKLLIQFQNNGVVDDSQLPKDRFSAERLKGVDSTLKIQPAKLEDSAVYLCASSSPGSGRMNTEAFFGQGTRLTVV.

This chain joins TRBV7-9 and TRBJ1-5; 7 nucleotides line up with TRBD1. The CDR3 covers 12 residues. V lost 5 bases and J lost 7; bases outside the gene matches: 2. CDR1 and CDR2 (germline): SEHNR, FQNEAQ (reference sequence). The CDR3 sequence is CASSKGGQPQHF. In nucleotides, the CDR3 is TGTGCCAGCAGCAAAGGGGGCCAGCCCCAGCATTTT.

This clonotype has a handful of counts. The DNA is left out, because the CDR3 cannot be placed on it with certainty; the CDR3 is given as TCRdb lists it. The J gene is TRBJ2-5, the V gene TRBV7-5; the table assigns TRBD2, which was not confirmed against the DNA. TRBV7-5 is deemed a pseudogene. The CDR3 length is 18 residues, termini included. This CDR3 reads CISVPPKGRPTPQETQYF.

This clonotype was observed a few times. This rearrangement joins TRBV6-5 to TRBJ2-2, with D tentatively TRBD2 (6 bases). The V gene's germline CDR1 is MNHEY and CDR2 SVGAGI. The CDR3 covers 15 residues. The V end was cut by 0 bases, the J end by 5 bases, with 10 bases between. CDR3 sequence (DNA): TGTGCCAGCAGTTACTCTCCGAGCGGGACCGGGGAGCTGTTTTTT. This gives the protein CASSYSPSGTGELFF.

The V and J genes are TRBV7-9 and TRBJ1-1; a weak D match, TRBD1 (5 bases). CDR3 size: 13 residues. The V and J ends lost 1 base and 8 bases respectively, with 11 bases between them. CDR1 and CDR2 (germline): SEHNR, FQNEAQ (reference sequence). In nucleotides, the CDR3 is TGTGCCAGCAGCTTAGTGGGGGAGGTGGAAGCTTTCTTT. Translation gives CASSLVGEVEAFF.

This chain connects TRBV27 to TRBJ2-3, with 8 positions matching TRBD2. The CDR3 runs 20 residues. Germline CDR1 is MNHEY and CDR2 is SMNVEV (reference sequence). The J segment lost 0 bases and the V segment lost 0 bases, leaving 14 bases of the junction unmatched. CDR3 residues: CASSLSSSYAAGGSTDTQYF. The CDR3 DNA is TGTGCCAGCAGTTTATCGAGTTCATACGCGGCGGGAGGTAGCACAGATACGCAGTATTTT.

The genes are TRBV4-1 and TRBJ2-7; 8 bases line up with TRBD1. The CDR3 is 15 amino acids. The junction had 5 bases not matched to a gene; V was cut back by 1 base and J by 3 bases. Germline values: CDR1 MGHRA, CDR2 YSYEKL. CDR3 nucleotides: TGCGCCAGCAGCCAAGTACAGGGGGTAGGCTACGAGCAGTACTTC. Protein product: CASSQVQGVGYEQYF.

The chain is built from TRBV19 and TRBJ1-2; 9 bases line up with TRBD1. The CDR3 has 16 amino acids. Germline V CDR1 and CDR2: LNHDA, SQIVND (reference sequence). The V gene end was trimmed by 8 bases and the J gene end by 1 base; junction bases not matched to a gene: 11. The CDR3 DNA sequence: TGTGCCAGTGCTTGGACAGGGGTCTCCCTTAACTATGGCTACACCTTC. Translated, it gives CASAWTGVSLNYGYTF.

The table lists this clonotype with a few counts. The chain recombines TRBV7-2 with TRBJ2-3, with D unclear. V was trimmed by 4 bases and J by 4 bases, leaving 12 bases between them. The V gene's germline CDR1 is SGHTA and CDR2 FQGNSA. The CDR3 loop spans 14 amino acids. Written as DNA, the CDR3 is TGTGCCAGCAGCTCCCCCGCAAGGGCAGATACGCAGTATTTT. It encodes CASSSPARADTQYF.

In its sample, this clonotype was seen a few times. The chain links TRBV19 to TRBJ1-5; D not certain. The V gene's germline CDR1 is LNHDA and CDR2 SQIVND (reference sequence). The CDR3 loop spans 13 amino acids. V was pared by 1 base and J by 7 bases, with 8 bases between. The CDR3 protein is CASSIGEWQPQHF. CDR3 nucleotides: TGTGCCAGTAGTATAGGGGAATGGCAGCCCCAGCATTTT. Full variable domain (outside the CDR3, taken from reference TRBV19 and TRBJ1-5): DGGITQSPKYLFRKEGQNVTLSCEQNLNHDAMYWYRQDPGQGLRLIYYSQIVNDFQKGDIAEGYSVSREKKESFPLTVTSAQKNPTAFYLCASSIGEWQPQHFGDGTRLSIL.

This chain joins TRBV19 and TRBJ2-2, with TRBD2 as a possible D gene (5 bases). The V gene's germline CDR1 is LNHDA and CDR2 SQIVND (reference sequence). The germline V and J ends were trimmed by 6 bases and 6 bases, with 11 bases remaining between them. The CDR3 totals 13 residues. CDR3 in amino acids: CASSSMGAGELFF. CDR3 coding DNA: TGTGCCAGTAGCAGCATGGGAGCCGGGGAGCTGTTTTTT.

This rearrangement joins TRBV6-8 to TRBJ1-1, with 8 positions matching TRBD1. The V and J ends lost 9 bases and 7 bases, in that order; junction bases with no gene match: 10. The CDR3 is made up of 13 amino acids. Germline CDR1 is MNHGY and CDR2 is SAAAGT. The CDR3 DNA is TGTGCCAGTAAACAGGGGGTGAATGATGAAGCTTTCTTT. Its translation: CASKQGVNDEAFF.

This clonotype was counted at least ten times. The chain employs TRBV7-8 and TRBJ2-4; either TRBD1 or TRBD2 may fit D (5 bases each). The CDR3 sequence is 16 residues long. In germline, CDR1 is SGHVS, CDR2 FQNEAQ. Trimming took 2 bases from V and 1 from J, leaving 12 bases between them. The CDR3 loop is CASSLPRDGAKNIQYF. The CDR3 region has the DNA TGTGCCAGCAGCTTACCCAGGGACGGGGCCAAAAACATTCAGTACTTC. Complete variable domain (other parts from reference TRBV7-8 and TRBJ2-4): GAGVSQSPRYKVAKRGQDVALRCDPISGHVSLFWYQQALGQGPEFLTYFQNEAQLDKSGLPSDRFFAERPEGSVSTLKIQRTQQEDSAVYLCASSLPRDGAKNIQYFGAGTRLSVL.

There are many counts of this clonotype. The gene calls are TRBV7-8 and TRBJ2-2, with D perhaps matching TRBD2 (6 bases). V dropped 1 base and J dropped 1 base, with 7 bases sitting between them. Germline-derived CDR1 and CDR2 are SGHVS and FQNEAQ. The CDR3 runs 15 residues. The CDR3, as DNA: TGTGCCAGCAGCTTAGAAGCGGGGAACACCGGGGAGCTGTTTTTT. It yields the protein CASSLEAGNTGELFF.

V usage is TRBV30 and J usage is TRBJ2-7; TRBD2 matches at 9 bases. The CDR3 loop spans 15 amino acids. Germline V gives CDR1 GTSNPN, CDR2 SVGIG (reference sequence). V was pared by 2 bases and J by 4 bases, with 9 bases of the junction left unmatched. This CDR3 is CAWSSVEREVYEQYV. In DNA, the CDR3 is TGTGCCTGGAGTTCGGTGGAGCGGGAGGTGTACGAGCAGTACGTC.

This clonotype has just a few counts. The chain is built from TRBV27 and TRBJ1-6; D unresolved. CDR1 and CDR2 from the germline V gene are MNHEY and SMNVEV (reference sequence). Trimming took off 7 bases at V and 8 bases at J, with 12 bases between the two ends. CDR3 length equals 13 residues. The CDR3 bases are TGTGCCAGCATGGTCAGAATAGATTCACCCCTCCACTTT. This codes for CASMVRIDSPLHF.